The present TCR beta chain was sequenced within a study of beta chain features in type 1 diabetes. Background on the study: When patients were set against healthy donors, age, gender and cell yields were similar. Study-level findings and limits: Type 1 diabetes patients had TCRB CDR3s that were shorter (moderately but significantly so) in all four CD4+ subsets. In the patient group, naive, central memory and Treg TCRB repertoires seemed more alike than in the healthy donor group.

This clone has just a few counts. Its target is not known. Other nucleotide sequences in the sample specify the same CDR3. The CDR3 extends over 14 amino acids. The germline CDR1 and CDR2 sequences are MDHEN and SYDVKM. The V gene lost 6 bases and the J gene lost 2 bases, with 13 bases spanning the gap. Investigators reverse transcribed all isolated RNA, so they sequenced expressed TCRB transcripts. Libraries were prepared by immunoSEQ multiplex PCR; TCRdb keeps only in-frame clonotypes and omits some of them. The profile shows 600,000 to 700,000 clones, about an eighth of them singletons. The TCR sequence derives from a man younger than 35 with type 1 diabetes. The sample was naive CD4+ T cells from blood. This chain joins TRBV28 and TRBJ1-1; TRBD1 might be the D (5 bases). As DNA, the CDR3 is TGTGCCAGCAGGCCTGGACAAGGAAACACTGAAGCTTTCTTT. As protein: CASRPGQGNTEAFF.